This TCR beta chain was documented in a study of neurological immune-mediated disorders. The ends were cut back, 4 bases at V and 3 bases at J, with 17 bases in the middle. The CDR3 is made up of 16 amino acids. Germline-derived CDR1 and CDR2 are SEHNR and FQNEAQ (reference sequence). TCRdb fed the 5' RACE reads into MiXCR, producing one record per CDR3 protein. Found here are about 55,000 distinct CDR3 sequences, approximately 4% of them singletons; the top ten hold 2.9%. The chain is built from TRBV7-9 and TRBJ2-3, with a weak D call TRBD1 (6 bases). Sequencing was carried out using PBMCs. The receptor was derived from a man aged 45-65 years with multiple sclerosis. CDR3 in DNA: TGTGCCAGCAGCTCCAGGGGTGGCGGGCGTACAGATACGCAGTATTTT. Encoded protein: CASSSRGGGRTDTQYF.